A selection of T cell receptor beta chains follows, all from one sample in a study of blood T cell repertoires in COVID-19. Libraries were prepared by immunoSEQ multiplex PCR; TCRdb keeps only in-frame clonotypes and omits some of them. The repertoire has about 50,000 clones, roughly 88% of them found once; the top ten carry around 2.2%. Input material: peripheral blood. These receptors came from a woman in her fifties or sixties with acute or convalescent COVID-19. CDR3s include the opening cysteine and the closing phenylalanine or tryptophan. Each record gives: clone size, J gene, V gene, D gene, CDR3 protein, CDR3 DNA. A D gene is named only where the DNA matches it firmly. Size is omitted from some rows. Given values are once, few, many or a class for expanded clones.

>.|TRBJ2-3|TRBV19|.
CASSPQLTDTQYF
TGTGCCAGTAGTCCTCAGTTGACAGATACGCAGTATTTT
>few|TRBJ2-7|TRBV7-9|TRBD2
CASSLEPGGSSYEQYF
TGTGCCAGCAGCTTAGAGCCGGGGGGAAGCTCCTACGAGCAGTACTTC
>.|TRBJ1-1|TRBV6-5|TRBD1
CASGTGVSTEAFF
TGTGCCAGCGGGACAGGGGTTAGCACTGAAGCTTTCTTT
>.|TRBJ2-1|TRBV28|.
CASVRGLVQNEQFF
TGTGCCAGCGTGCGGGGACTCGTCCAGAATGAGCAGTTCTTC
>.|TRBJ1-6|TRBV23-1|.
CASSLTGRARNSPLHF
TGCGCCAGCAGTCTCACCGGCAGGGCCCGGAATTCACCCCTCCACTTT
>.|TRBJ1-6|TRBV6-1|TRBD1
CASSDPTGVSPLHF
TGTGCCAGCAGTGACCCGACAGGGGTCTCACCCCTCCACTTT
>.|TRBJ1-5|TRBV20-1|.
CSASSGDQPQHF
TGCAGTGCTAGTTCCGGGGATCAGCCCCAGCATTTT
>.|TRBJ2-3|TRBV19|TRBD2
CASSPLFETSGTDTQYF
TGTGCCAGTAGTCCCCTTTTTGAGACTAGCGGCACAGATACGCAGTATTTT
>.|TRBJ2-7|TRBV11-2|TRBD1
CASSTDGTGAYEQYF
TGTGCCAGCAGCACAGACGGGACAGGGGCGTACGAGCAGTACTTC
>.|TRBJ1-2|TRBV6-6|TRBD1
CASSRDGTGGNGYTF
TGTGCCAGCAGTAGAGATGGGACAGGGGGCAATGGCTACACCTTC
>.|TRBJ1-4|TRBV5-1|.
CASSLGLAGEKLFF
TGCGCCAGCAGCCTGGGACTTGCGGGTGAAAAACTGTTTTTT
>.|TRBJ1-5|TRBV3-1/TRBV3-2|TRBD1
CASSPGTGSQPQHF
TGTGCCAGCAGCCCCGGGACAGGGAGTCAGCCCCAGCATTTT
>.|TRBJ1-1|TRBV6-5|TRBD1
CASSYTYGQGDTEAFF
TGTGCCAGCAGTTACACTTACGGACAGGGGGACACTGAAGCTTTCTTT
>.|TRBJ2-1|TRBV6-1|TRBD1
CASSEDRAYNEQFF
TGTGCCAGCAGTGAGGACAGGGCCTACAATGAGCAGTTCTTC
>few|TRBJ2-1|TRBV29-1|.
CSVVPWRTAEGEQFF
TGCAGCGTTGTCCCCTGGCGGACGGCAGAGGGTGAGCAGTTCTTC
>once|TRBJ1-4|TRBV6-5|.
CASSYDASREKLFF
TGTGCCAGCAGTTACGACGCCTCCAGGGAAAAACTGTTTTTT
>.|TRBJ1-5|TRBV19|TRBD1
CASSHYIQGASQPQHF
TGTGCCAGTAGCCATTATATACAGGGGGCAAGTCAGCCCCAGCATTTT
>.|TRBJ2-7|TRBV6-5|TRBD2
CASSPWTSGSYEQYF
TGTGCCAGCAGCCCGTGGACTAGCGGGAGCTACGAGCAGTACTTC
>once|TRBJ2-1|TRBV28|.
CASSSSTRNEQFF
TGTGCCAGCAGTTCCTCTACCAGGAATGAGCAGTTCTTC
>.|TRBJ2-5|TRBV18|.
CASQPVTGQETQYF
TGTGCCAGCCAGCCCGTAACAGGTCAAGAGACCCAGTACTTC
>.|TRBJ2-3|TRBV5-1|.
CASSLTGYATDTQYF
TGCGCCAGCAGCTTGACAGGGTATGCGACAGATACGCAGTATTTT
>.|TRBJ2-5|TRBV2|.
CASRFNVETQYF
TGTGCCAGCAGGTTTAATGTGGAGACCCAGTACTTC
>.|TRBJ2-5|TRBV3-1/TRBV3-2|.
CASSYGRTQYF
TGTGCCAGCAGCTACGGGAGAACCCAGTACTTC
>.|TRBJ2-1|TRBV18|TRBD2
CASSPPGTSFDEQFF
TGTGCCAGCTCACCACCCGGGACTAGCTTCGATGAGCAGTTCTTC
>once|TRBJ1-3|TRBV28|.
CASSPGQSGNTIYF
TGTGCCAGCAGTCCGGGACAATCTGGAAACACCATATATTTT
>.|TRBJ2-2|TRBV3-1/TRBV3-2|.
CASSQGRLGNTGELFF
TGTGCCAGCAGCCAAGGCCGTCTCGGGAACACCGGGGAGCTGTTTTTT
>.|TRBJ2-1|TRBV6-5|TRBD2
CASRLSGSSYNEQFF
TGTGCCAGCAGATTGAGCGGGAGCTCCTACAATGAGCAGTTCTTC
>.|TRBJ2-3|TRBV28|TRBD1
CASSLIRQGPLGDTQYF
TGTGCCAGCAGTTTAATTCGACAGGGGCCCCTCGGAGATACGCAGTATTTT
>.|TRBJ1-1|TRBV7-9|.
CASSLDGGDTEAFF
TGTGCCAGCAGCTTAGATGGGGGCGACACTGAAGCTTTCTTT
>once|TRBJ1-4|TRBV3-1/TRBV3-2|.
CASSPGQRPTNEKLFF
TGTGCCAGCAGCCCCGGACAGCGACCAACTAATGAAAAACTGTTTTTT
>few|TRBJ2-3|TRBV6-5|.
CASSYSLAEDTQYF
TGTGCCAGCAGTTACTCTCTTGCGGAGGATACGCAGTATTTT
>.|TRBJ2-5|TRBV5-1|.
CASSLDGTPQETQYF
TGCGCCAGCAGCTTGGATGGGACACCACAAGAGACCCAGTACTTC
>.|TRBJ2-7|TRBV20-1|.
CSANEFNEQYF
TGCAGTGCCAATGAGTTTAACGAGCAGTACTTC
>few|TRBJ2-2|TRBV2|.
CASSEGAGGELFF
TGTGCCAGCAGTGAAGGAGCGGGCGGGGAGCTGTTTTTT
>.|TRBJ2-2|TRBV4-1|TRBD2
CASSLLGGRGGTGELFF
TGCGCCAGCAGCCTCCTGGGCGGGAGGGGAGGAACCGGGGAGCTGTTTTTT
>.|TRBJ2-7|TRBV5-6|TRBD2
CASSSRLAGVIYEQYF
TGTGCCAGCAGCTCCCGACTAGCGGGAGTTATCTACGAGCAGTACTTC
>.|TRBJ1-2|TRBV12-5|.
CASGPGTSSGYTF
TGTGCTAGTGGTCCGGGGACATCAAGTGGCTACACCTTC
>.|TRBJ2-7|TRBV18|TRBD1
CASSPLGTEREQYF
TGTGCCAGCTCACCGCTGGGGACAGAACGCGAGCAGTACTTC
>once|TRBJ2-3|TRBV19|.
CASSTLLGTDTQYF
TGTGCCAGTAGTACCTTACTAGGCACAGATACGCAGTATTTT
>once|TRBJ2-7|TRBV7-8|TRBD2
CASSLSPGLAYEQYF
TGTGCCAGCAGCTTATCTCCGGGACTAGCCTACGAGCAGTACTTC
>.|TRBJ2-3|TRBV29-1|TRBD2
CSVGGGVLDTQYF
TGCAGCGTTGGTGGGGGGGTATTAGATACGCAGTATTTT
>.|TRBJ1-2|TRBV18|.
CASSPRGDGPYGYTF
TGTGCCAGCTCACCCCGGGGAGACGGACCCTATGGCTACACCTTC
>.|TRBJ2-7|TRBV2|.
CASSGSSSSYEQYF
TGTGCCAGCAGTGGGAGCTCAAGTTCCTACGAGCAGTACTTC
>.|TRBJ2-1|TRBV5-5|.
CASDRARVGNEQFF
TGTGCCAGCGATCGTGCGCGGGTTGGCAATGAGCAGTTCTTC
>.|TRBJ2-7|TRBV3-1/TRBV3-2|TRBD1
CASSQGLGTEHYEQYF
TGTGCCAGCAGCCAAGGTCTAGGGACAGAGCACTACGAGCAGTACTTC
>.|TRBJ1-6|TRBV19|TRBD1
CASSIVGTGSSPLHF
TGTGCCAGTAGTATTGTAGGGACAGGGAGTTCACCCCTCCACTTT
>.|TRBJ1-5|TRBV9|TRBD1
CASSATGGNQPQHF
TGTGCCAGCAGCGCCACAGGGGGCAATCAGCCCCAGCATTTT
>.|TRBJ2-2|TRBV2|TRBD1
CASRAIGQGAGELFF
TGTGCCAGCAGGGCCATCGGACAGGGGGCCGGGGAGCTGTTTTTT
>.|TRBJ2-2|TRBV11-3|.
CASSLRGNTGELFF
TGTGCCAGCAGCTTACGGGGAAACACCGGGGAGCTGTTTTTT
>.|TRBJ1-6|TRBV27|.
CASSPWRGPGNSPLHF
TGTGCCAGCAGTCCGTGGCGGGGGCCAGGCAATTCACCCCTCCACTTT
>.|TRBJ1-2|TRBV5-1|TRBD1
CASSSGQGGPFNYGYTF
TGCGCCAGCAGCTCCGGACAGGGGGGCCCCTTCAACTATGGCTACACCTTC
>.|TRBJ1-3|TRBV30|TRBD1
CAWSAGQAPGNTIYF
TGTGCCTGGAGTGCAGGACAGGCCCCTGGAAACACCATATATTTT
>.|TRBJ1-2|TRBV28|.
CASSSGQYGYTF
TGTGCCAGCAGTTCCGGACAATATGGCTACACCTTC
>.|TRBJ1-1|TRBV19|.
CASSIGNLANTEAFF
TGTGCCAGTAGTATCGGGAATTTGGCGAACACTGAAGCTTTCTTT
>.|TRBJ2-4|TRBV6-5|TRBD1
CASSSPGAGTVIQYF
TGTGCCAGCAGTTCGCCAGGGGCAGGGACAGTCATTCAGTACTTC